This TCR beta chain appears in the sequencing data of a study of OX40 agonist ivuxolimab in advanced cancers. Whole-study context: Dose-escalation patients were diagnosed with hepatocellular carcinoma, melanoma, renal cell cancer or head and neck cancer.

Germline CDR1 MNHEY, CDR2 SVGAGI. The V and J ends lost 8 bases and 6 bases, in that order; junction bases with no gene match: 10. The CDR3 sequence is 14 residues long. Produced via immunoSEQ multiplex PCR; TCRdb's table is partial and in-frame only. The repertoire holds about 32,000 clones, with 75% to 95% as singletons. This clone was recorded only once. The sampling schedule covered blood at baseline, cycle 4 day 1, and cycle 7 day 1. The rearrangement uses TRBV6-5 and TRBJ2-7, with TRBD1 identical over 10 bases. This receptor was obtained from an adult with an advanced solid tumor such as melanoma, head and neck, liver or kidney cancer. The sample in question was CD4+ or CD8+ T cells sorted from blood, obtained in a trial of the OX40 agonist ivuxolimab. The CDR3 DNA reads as TGTGCCAGCTCCTGGACAGGGGGGTTCTTCGAGCAGTACGTC. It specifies CASSWTGGFFEQYV.